This T cell receptor (beta chain) was retrieved from a study of OX40 agonist ivuxolimab in advanced cancers. Study at large: Of the participants, over 30% had some prior anti-PD-1, anti-PD-L1 or anti-CTLA-4 therapy, which was allowed. Study-level findings and limits: Also showing low normalized T-cell clonal expansion were some of the nonresponders. At 0.1 to 3.0 mg/kg, clonal expansion of CD4+ and CD8+ blood T cells had occurred by week 6.

Blood sampling took place at baseline, cycle 4 day 1, and cycle 7 day 1. A note on this clone: Its antigen is undetermined.

The CDR3 has 15 amino acids. The V segment lost 4 bases and the J segment 3 bases; nucleotides outside the gene matches: 6. Germline assignment: CDR1 WNHNN and CDR2 SYGVQD (reference sequence). The table came from immunoSEQ multiplex PCR; TCRdb's copy has only in-frame clones and leaves some out. The sample lists about 41,000 clones; about 87% were seen once. The chain couples TRBV10-1 to TRBJ2-1; 7 positions agree with TRBD2. The sequencing used CD4+ or CD8+ T cells sorted from blood, collected in a trial of the OX40 agonist ivuxolimab. The sequence derives from an adult with an advanced solid tumor such as melanoma, head and neck, liver or kidney cancer. The CDR3 sequence: CASSAGLGNYNEQFF. CDR3 nucleotides: TGCGCCAGCAGTGCTGGACTAGGGAACTACAATGAGCAGTTCTTC.